This TCR beta chain emerged from a study of blood T cell repertoires in COVID-19. The CDR3 runs 15 residues. Trimming removed 6 bases at V and 4 bases at J, with 16 bases between. Germline assignment: CDR1 WSHSY and CDR2 SAAADI. Measured with immunoSEQ multiplex PCR; TCRdb has only the in-frame clones, and not every one. The repertoire consists of roughly 89,000 clones, with around 80% occurring once and the leading ten covering about 14%. Sequencing input: peripheral blood. The receptor's source is a woman older than 75 with acute or convalescent COVID-19. The chain recombines TRBV10-2 with TRBJ2-1; D is possibly TRBD1 (6 bases). This chain's CDR3 is CASRKEQGSYNEQFF. The CDR3 nucleotides read TGCGCCAGCAGGAAGGAACAGGGATCTTACAATGAGCAGTTCTTC.